The 17 T cell receptor beta chains below were found in one sample sequenced in a study of blood T cell repertoires in COVID-19. Clones were read by immunoSEQ multiplex PCR, and TCRdb kept only the in-frame ones, dropping some. The table shows around 280,000 clones, with roughly 89% occurring only once. Specimen: PBMCs or T cells enriched from blood (not recorded which). These receptors were obtained from a woman aged 40 to 50 who had recovered from COVID-19.

The CDR3 protein is CASRQTAYTQYF. In DNA form, the CDR3 reads TGTGCCAGCAGACAGACAGCCTATACGCAGTATTTT. The genes are TRBV12-3 or TRBV12-4 and TRBJ2-3; TRBD1 might be the D (5 bases). The ends were cut back, 6 bases at V and 7 bases at J, with 11 bases in the middle. The CDR3 sequence is 12 residues long.

The rearrangement links TRBV7-2 to TRBJ2-7; possibly TRBD2 for D (6 bases). This CDR3 contains 13 residues. V was pared by 4 bases and J by 7 bases, with 14 bases between. Germline-derived CDR1 and CDR2 are SGHTA and FQGNSA. CDR3 DNA: TGTGCCAGCAGCTCGGGGGTTCGAGCAGAGCAGTACTTC. Its translation is CASSSGVRAEQYF.

The chain uses TRBV5-6 and TRBJ1-1; 10 nucleotides match TRBD1. Germline trimming cut 4 bases from V and 7 bases from J; bases unmatched to any gene: 7. The CDR3 covers 14 residues. Germline values: CDR1 SGHDT, CDR2 YYEEEE. In DNA form, the CDR3 reads TGTGCCAGCAGCCAGACAGGGGGCCCCTATGAAGCTTTCTTT. It is translated as CASSQTGGPYEAFF.

The chain uses TRBV4-1 and TRBJ2-7, with D tentatively TRBD1 (6 bases). Germline V gene data show CDR1 as MGHRA and CDR2 as YSYEKL. The CDR3 totals 16 residues. Deletions cut 4 bases from V and 3 bases from J, with 19 bases between. CDR3 nucleotides: TGCGCCAGCAGCCCCCGGGTAGGGGGAGACAACTACGAGCAGTACTTC. Its protein product is CASSPRVGGDNYEQYF.

In regard to this clone: The sample carries other DNA sequences with the same CDR3. The rearrangement joins TRBV5-1 to TRBJ2-5, with D possibly TRBD2 on 7 matching bases. This CDR3 is built from 13 residues. Deletions cut 4 bases from V and 4 bases from J, with 11 bases between. The germline V gene has CDR1 SGHRS and CDR2 YFSETQ. This CDR3 reads CASSLGGGETQYF. The CDR3 DNA reads TGCGCCAGCAGCCTGGGAGGGGGAGAGACCCAGTACTTC.

Turning to this clone: One end of the junction fails to match germline, which may point to a read error. V gene TRBV29-1 combines with J gene TRBJ2-7; TRBD2 aligns across 12 bases. The germline V gene encodes CDR1 SQVTM and CDR2 ANQGSEA. The CDR3 consists of 14 residues. The chain's CDR3 is CSAELAGGSYEQYF. DNA of the CDR3: TGCAGCGCTGAACTAGCGGGAGGTAGCTACGAGCAGTACTTC.

In its sample, this clone was seen many times. This sequence joins TRBV15 and TRBJ1-5, with 8 bases aligning to TRBD1. The V segment lost 2 bases and the J segment 2 bases; nucleotides outside the gene matches: 8. Per the germline V gene, CDR1 is LNHNV and CDR2 is YYDKDF (reference sequence). The CDR3 is 17 amino acids. The CDR3 DNA reads as TGTGCCACCAGCAGATTTCAGGGGGCGCGGGGCAATCAGCCCCAGCATTTT. As protein: CATSRFQGARGNQPQHF.

V and J are TRBV12-5 and TRBJ2-5, with D possibly being TRBD1 (5 bases). The CDR3 covers 15 residues. The germline V gene encodes CDR1 LGHNT and CDR2 FRNRAP. V was cut by 1 base and J by 4 bases, with 13 bases left in between. The DNA of the CDR3 is TGTGCTAGTGGTTTGGGACAGACCTCAGGAGAGACCCAGTACTTC. Amino acids: CASGLGQTSGETQYF.

The chain combines TRBV7-2 with TRBJ2-3; possibly TRBD2 for D (6 bases). V gave up 5 bases and J gave up 6 bases, with 18 bases separating them. Germline V gene data show CDR1 as SGHTA and CDR2 as FQGNSA. There are 15 residues in the CDR3. This chain's CDR3 is CASSPQGLSGDTQYF. The CDR3 region has the DNA TGTGCCAGCAGCCCCCAGGGTCTAAGCGGGGATACGCAGTATTTT.

The chain uses TRBV12-3 or TRBV12-4 and TRBJ2-7; D is perhaps TRBD1 (5 bases). This CDR3 is built from 13 residues. The V and J ends lost 3 bases and 5 bases respectively, with 11 bases between them. The CDR3 loop is CASSFGEGDEQYF. The CDR3 nucleotides are TGTGCCAGCAGTTTTGGGGAAGGGGACGAGCAGTACTTC.

Notes on this clone: The same CDR3 also results from other DNA sequences found in this sample. The J gene is TRBJ2-1, the V gene TRBV27, with no clear D. The CDR3 spans 15 residues. Germline V CDR1 and CDR2: MNHEY, SMNVEV (reference sequence). V lost 9 bases, J lost 0 bases, and 15 bases lay in between. The CDR3 reads CASSDSTSSYNEQFF. The CDR3 nucleotides are TGTGCCAGTAGTGACTCGACGAGCTCCTACAATGAGCAGTTCTTC.

V and J are TRBV7-2 and TRBJ2-1, with TRBD2 identical over 9 bases. The CDR3 runs to 16 residues. V gave up 1 base and J gave up 9 bases; unmatched junction bases: 10. Germline V gene sequence: CDR1 SGHTA, CDR2 FQGNSA. CDR3: CASSLGLAGVLGEQFF. In DNA, the CDR3 is TGTGCCAGCAGCTTAGGCTTAGCGGGAGTACTCGGTGAGCAGTTCTTC.

This chain uses TRBV7-9 with TRBJ2-3; D not resolved. CDR1 and CDR2 from the germline V gene are SEHNR and FQNEAQ (reference sequence). This CDR3 contains 17 residues. Trimming removed 3 bases at V and 0 bases at J, with 16 bases between. CDR3 amino acids: CASSFVRILSSTDTQYF. CDR3 coding DNA: TGTGCCAGCAGCTTCGTCCGCATACTTAGCAGCACAGATACGCAGTATTTT.

The genes are TRBV19 and TRBJ2-3, with TRBD2 matching 12 bases. The V gene's germline CDR1 is LNHDA and CDR2 SQIVND (reference sequence). V dropped 5 bases and J dropped 4; count of bases not matched to a gene: 10. The CDR3 is 17 residues long. The CDR3 protein is CASSGRLAGVGADTQYF. Written as DNA, the CDR3 is TGTGCCAGTAGTGGGAGACTAGCGGGAGTAGGGGCAGATACGCAGTATTTT.

The chain is built from TRBV27 and TRBJ2-1, with D tentatively TRBD2 (5 bases). Per germline, CDR1 MNHEY and CDR2 SMNVEV (reference sequence). The CDR3 sequence is 14 residues long. V lost 6 bases to trimming and J lost 6 bases, with 15 bases between them. This CDR3 reads CASSGVRAGNEQFF. The CDR3 coding sequence is TGTGCCAGCAGCGGGGTTCGCGCTGGCAATGAGCAGTTCTTC.

The chain joins TRBV4-3 to TRBJ1-2; D unclear. Between the trimmed V and J ends, which lost 0 bases and 8 bases, there was a span of 10 bases. The CDR3 totals 13 residues. CDR1 and CDR2 (germline): LGHNA, YSLEER. DNA for the CDR3: TGCGCCAGCAGCCAAGATTATTGGCGGGGCTACACCTTC. Its protein is CASSQDYWRGYTF.

V usage is TRBV24-1 and J usage is TRBJ1-1, with D possibly TRBD1 on 6 matching bases. Germline V lookup: CDR1 KGHDR, CDR2 SFDVKD. This CDR3 has 13 residues. The V end lost 4 bases, the J end lost 8 bases, and 13 bases lay between the germline ends. The CDR3 nucleotides read TGTGCCACCAGTGACAACCACAGGGTAGAAGCTTTCTTT. Protein product: CATSDNHRVEAFF.